These T cell receptor beta chains were read from a single sample in a study of blood T cell repertoires in COVID-19. Clones were read by immunoSEQ multiplex PCR, and TCRdb kept only the in-frame ones, dropping some. Of 60,000 to 80,000 clones listed, 80% are singletons. Sequences were obtained from peripheral blood. These receptors came from a man aged 50 to 60 with COVID-19, enrolled during active disease. The CDR3 runs from the conserved cysteine through the conserved F or W. A D gene is named only where the DNA matches it firmly. Some rows mark clone size as missing; the rest say once, few, many or name a class of expanded clone.

clone size	V gene	D gene	J gene	CDR3 DNA	CDR3 protein
-	TRBV7-2	-	TRBJ2-3	TGTGCCAGCGCCACCAAGTTAGGGGGGGGCACAGATACGCAGTATTTT	CASATKLGGGTDTQYF
-	TRBV10-3	-	TRBJ1-1	TGTGCCATCGATATGGGGGCGTTCACTGAAGCTTTCTTT	CAIDMGAFTEAFF
few	TRBV30	-	TRBJ1-3	TGTGCCTGGAGGGAGCAGGGTTTAGCCTCTGGAAACACCATATATTTT	CAWREQGLASGNTIYF
-	TRBV2	-	TRBJ2-5	TGTGCCAGCAGTGGCGGGACGAATCAAGAGACCCAGTACTTC	CASSGGTNQETQYF
-	TRBV7-2	TRBD2	TRBJ2-1	TGTGCCAGCAGCCCCCAGGCTAGCGGCTACAATGAGCAGTTCTTC	CASSPQASGYNEQFF
-	TRBV5-8	-	TRBJ2-7	TGTGCCAGCAGCGACCGCCTAGGCTACGAGCAGTACTTC	CASSDRLGYEQYF
-	TRBV3-1/TRBV3-2	-	TRBJ2-1	TGTGCCAGCAGCCTTCGAGAGGAGCAGTTCTTC	CASSLREEQFF
-	TRBV29-1	TRBD2	TRBJ2-1	TGCAGCGCCAAGCCGTACCTAGCGGGAGCTTCGGTACACAACAATGAGCAGTTCTTC	CSAKPYLAGASVHNNEQFF
-	TRBV9	TRBD2	TRBJ2-1	TGTGCCAGCAGCGTAGGCCCGGGAGGGGGGAATGAGCAGTTCTTC	CASSVGPGGGNEQFF
-	TRBV7-2	TRBD2	TRBJ2-5	TGTGCCAGCAGCCCGGCGTGGCTAGCGGGTCAAGAGACCCAGTACTTC	CASSPAWLAGQETQYF
-	TRBV7-9	-	TRBJ2-1	TGTGCCAGCAGCGCTCCTTCTAGGAGGGGTGAGCAGTTCTTC	CASSAPSRRGEQFF
once	TRBV19	-	TRBJ2-3	TGTGCCAGTAGTAGAACAGGGAACACAGATACGCAGTATTTT	CASSRTGNTDTQYF
-	TRBV6-5	TRBD1	TRBJ1-1	TGTGCCAGCAGTTTTTTGGCCGGGACAGGGAACCGAGCTTTCTTT	CASSFLAGTGNRAFF
-	TRBV19	TRBD1	TRBJ1-2	TGTGCCAGTAATTCGTGGACAGGGGTTGGCTATGGCTACACCTTC	CASNSWTGVGYGYTF
-	TRBV11-3	TRBD2	TRBJ2-3	TGTGCCAGCTCCAGCGGGAGGGCCACAGATACGCAGTATTTT	CASSSGRATDTQYF
-	TRBV6-5	TRBD1	TRBJ1-1	TGTGCCAGCAGTTACCGGGACAGGAACACTGAAGCTTTCTTT	CASSYRDRNTEAFF
-	TRBV6-5	TRBD2	TRBJ2-3	TGTGCCAGCAGCCGGGTAGCGGGACGCACAGATACGCAGTATTTT	CASSRVAGRTDTQYF
-	TRBV19	TRBD2	TRBJ2-3	TGTGCCAGTAGGGCCCGGGAGGGCCCGATAGATACGCAGTATTTT	CASRAREGPIDTQYF
-	TRBV7-2	-	TRBJ2-5	TGTGCCAGCAGCTTACAGGGGATCGGGGAGACCCAGTACTTC	CASSLQGIGETQYF
many	TRBV7-9	-	TRBJ2-7	TGTGCCAGCAGCCAGGGGAGTGTAGCCTACGAGCAGTACTTC	CASSQGSVAYEQYF
many	TRBV18	-	TRBJ1-2	TGTGCCAGCTCACCCAGAGGCGGTACCGTCTATGGCTACACCTTC	CASSPRGGTVYGYTF
-	TRBV25-1	-	TRBJ2-7	TGTGCCAGCAGTTCCTACCTATACGAGCAGTACTTC	CASSSYLYEQYF
-	TRBV5-4	-	TRBJ1-1	TGTGCCAGCAGCTTGGGACGAGGAAACACTGAAGCTTTCTTT	CASSLGRGNTEAFF
-	TRBV19	TRBD2	TRBJ2-3	TGTGCCAGTAGTCCGGGGAGCGGGAGTGGGTCAGATACGCAGTATTTT	CASSPGSGSGSDTQYF
-	TRBV3-1/TRBV3-2	TRBD2	TRBJ2-1	TGTGCCAGCAGCCAAGGGCGGACTAGCGGGATCTACAATGAGCAGTTCTTC	CASSQGRTSGIYNEQFF
-	TRBV7-6	TRBD1	TRBJ1-1	TGTGCCAGCAGCTTAGGCAGGGGGCGTAAAGCTTTCTTT	CASSLGRGRKAFF
-	TRBV4-2	TRBD2	TRBJ2-3	TGTGCCAGCAGCCAAGATATCGCTAGCGGGAGTTTTAGCACAGATACGCAGTATTTT	CASSQDIASGSFSTDTQYF
-	TRBV6-2/TRBV6-3	TRBD2	TRBJ2-1	TGTGCCAGCAGTTATGTCGGCGGGAGGTTCGATGAGCAGTTCTTC	CASSYVGGRFDEQFF
-	TRBV28	-	TRBJ2-6	TGTGCCAGCAGAAGAGGGTGGGGTGCAGGGGCCAACGTCCTGACTTTC	CASRRGWGAGANVLTF
-	TRBV4-1	TRBD2	TRBJ2-1	TGCGCCAGCAGCCAAGGACTAGCGGGAGCGTTTAATGAGCAGTTCTTC	CASSQGLAGAFNEQFF
-	TRBV28	-	TRBJ1-2	TGTGCCAGCACCTATAATCCGAACTATGGCTACACCTTC	CASTYNPNYGYTF
-	TRBV7-2	-	TRBJ2-1	TGTGCCAGCAACTTTGACTTGTACAATGAGCAGTTCTTC	CASNFDLYNEQFF
-	TRBV6-1	-	TRBJ2-1	TGTGCCAGCAGTGAATTTCGGACAGCCTCCGGCAATGAGCAGTTCTTC	CASSEFRTASGNEQFF
few	TRBV3-1/TRBV3-2	-	TRBJ1-1	TGTGCCAGCAGCCAAGAGGGGACATCCGATTTCTTT	CASSQEGTSDFF
-	TRBV27	-	TRBJ1-2	TGTGCCAGCAGTTTAGTGTCGGGGGTGGATGGCTACACCTTC	CASSLVSGVDGYTF
once	TRBV7-9	TRBD1	TRBJ1-1	TGTGCCACAACAGCGAAAATACAGGGGAGCACTGAAGCTTTCTTT	CATTAKIQGSTEAFF
-	TRBV28	TRBD1	TRBJ2-7	TGTGCCAGCAGTTCCGGGACAGGGGTCGAGCAGTACTTC	CASSSGTGVEQYF
few	TRBV9	-	TRBJ2-3	TGTGCCAGCAGCGGCGGGACAGTTCTCACAGATACGCAGTATTTT	CASSGGTVLTDTQYF
-	TRBV20-1	-	TRBJ1-6	TGCAGTGCTAGTACTTCGACGGGTTTCCACTTT	CSASTSTGFHF
-	TRBV14	TRBD1	TRBJ1-3	TGTGCCAGCAGCCCCTGGTCTTGGACAGGGGGTAAAAAATTCTCTGGAAACACCATATATTTT	CASSPWSWTGGKKFSGNTIYF
-	TRBV2	TRBD2	TRBJ2-1	TGTGCCAGCAGCACTAGCGGGAGTTGGTACAATGAGCAGTTCTTC	CASSTSGSWYNEQFF
-	TRBV5-4	TRBD2	TRBJ2-7	TGTGCCAGCAGCGTTAGCGGGAGGTACGAGCAGTACTTC	CASSVSGRYEQYF
-	TRBV30	-	TRBJ1-1	TGTGCCTGGAGTAGCGGGAACACTGAAGCTTTCTTT	CAWSSGNTEAFF
-	TRBV18	TRBD2	TRBJ2-5	TGTGCCAGCTCACCAGCCGGGACTAGACTACAAGAGACCCAGTACTTC	CASSPAGTRLQETQYF
-	TRBV11-2	TRBD1	TRBJ2-5	TGTGCCAGCAGCTTAAGACAGGGGAATAGAGAGACCCAGTACTTC	CASSLRQGNRETQYF
once	TRBV7-9	TRBD2	TRBJ2-1	TGTGCCAGCAGCTTGAGACTAGCGGGAGGACGCAATGAGCAGTTCTTC	CASSLRLAGGRNEQFF
-	TRBV6-6	-	TRBJ1-5	TGTGCCAGCAGTTACTCTGCAGGTAGCAATCAGCCCCAGCATTTT	CASSYSAGSNQPQHF
once	TRBV20-1	-	TRBJ1-2	TGCAGTGCTCCTCGGGATTATGGCTACACCTTC	CSAPRDYGYTF
-	TRBV6-2/TRBV6-3	TRBD2	TRBJ2-1	TGTGCCAGCAGTTACGAGGAGCTAGCGGGGTCGTACTCCTACAATGAGCAGTTCTTC	CASSYEELAGSYSYNEQFF
-	TRBV7-9	-	TRBJ1-1	TGTGCCAGCAGCTTACCATACACTGAAGCTTTCTTT	CASSLPYTEAFF
once	TRBV4-1	TRBD1	TRBJ1-2	TGCGCCAGCAGCCTAAGGACAGGACTTAACTATGGCTACACCTTC	CASSLRTGLNYGYTF
few	TRBV7-9	TRBD2	TRBJ2-5	TGTGCCAGCAGCCCAAGAGCGGGGGAGGAGACCCAGTACTTC	CASSPRAGEETQYF
-	TRBV12-1	-	TRBJ2-5	TGTGCCAGCAGCTTTGAGAGGCTAGCGGGAGGTAGGCAAGAGACCCAGTACTTC	CASSFERLAGGRQETQYF
-	TRBV6-1	TRBD1	TRBJ2-7	TGTGCCAGCAGTGAAGAGGCAGGGGGCAGCTACGAGCAGTACTTC	CASSEEAGGSYEQYF
few	TRBV24-1	TRBD1	TRBJ2-2	TGTGCCACCAGTGATTTGGGGACAGGGCCCGTGGAGCTGTTTTTT	CATSDLGTGPVELFF
-	TRBV11-2	TRBD1	TRBJ2-5	TGTGCCAGCAGCCCAGGACAGGGGGGGTGGACCCAGTACTTC	CASSPGQGGWTQYF